A single sample gave rise to the 31 T cell receptor beta chains below, sequenced in a study of memory CD8 T cells in hepatitis C reinfection. This sample's time point: peak reinfection, 3 to 8 weeks after reinfection detection. No in vitro expansion preceded TCR sequencing of the sorted cells. The method was immunoSEQ multiplex PCR; TCRdb's version includes in-frame clones alone and lacks a portion of them. The table has 44,000 or so clones, around nine tenths seen once. The sequenced material came from naive CD8+ T cells sorted from blood. These TCRs come from a man aged 18 to 30 with hepatitis C virus infection.

The chain couples TRBV27 to TRBJ2-7; a weak D match, TRBD1 (6 bases). The germline V and J ends were trimmed by 8 bases and 1 base, with 18 bases remaining between them. Germline V gene lookup returns CDR1 MNHEY and CDR2 SMNVEV (reference sequence). CDR3 length: 15 amino acids. The CDR3 loop reads CASGYRGFGSYEQYF. The CDR3 DNA reads as TGTGCCAGCGGCTATAGGGGGTTCGGATCCTACGAGCAGTACTTC.

The rearrangement links TRBV7-9 to TRBJ2-5; 12 bases map to TRBD2. V was pared by 5 bases and J by 4 bases, with 5 bases of the junction left unmatched. Germline V gives CDR1 SEHNR, CDR2 FQNEAQ (reference sequence). The CDR3 extends over 15 amino acids. CDR3 in amino acids: CASSAPGLAGETQYF. For the CDR3, the DNA is TGTGCCAGCAGCGCCCCGGGACTAGCGGGAGAGACCCAGTACTTC.

J is TRBJ2-7 and V is TRBV11-3; no firm D call. Per germline, CDR1 SGHNT and CDR2 YENEEA. The V gene lost 0 bases and the J gene lost 7 bases, with 13 bases spanning the gap. The CDR3 runs to 14 residues. The DNA of the CDR3 is TGTGCCAGCAGCTTAGACGACGGGTTGGGTGAGCAGTACTTC. Residues: CASSLDDGLGEQYF. Looking up the rest from reference TRBV11-3 and TRBJ2-7 gives the full variable domain: EAGVVQSPRYKIIEKKQPVAFWCNPISGHNTLYWYLQNLGQGPELLIRYENEEAVDDSQLPKDRFSAERLKGVDSTLKIQPAELGDSAVYLCASSLDDGLGEQYFGPGTRLTVT.

V usage is TRBV15 and J usage is TRBJ2-7; D ambiguous. Trimming removed 1 base at V and 3 bases at J, with 10 bases between. Germline CDR1 reads LNHNV; CDR2 reads YYDKDF (reference sequence). This CDR3 contains 14 residues. The CDR3 DNA reads as TGTGCCACCAGCAGAGGATCGGGTTTCTACGAGCAGTACGTC. Translated, it gives CATSRGSGFYEQYV.

The chain is built from TRBV2 and TRBJ1-5; TRBD1 matches 7 bases. Germline V CDR1 and CDR2: SNHLY, FYNNEI. Trimming cost V 1 base and J 5 bases; bases outside gene matches: 2. This CDR3 is built from 14 residues. As DNA, the CDR3 is TGTGCCAGCAGTGAAGAGACAGGGTATCAGCCCCAGCATTTT. Its protein is CASSEETGYQPQHF. Combining the CDR3 with reference TRBV2 and TRBJ1-5 gives the whole variable domain EPEVTQTPSHQVTQMGQEVILRCVPISNHLYFYWYRQILGQKVEFLVSFYNNEISEKSEIFDDQFSVERPDGSNFTLKIRSTKLEDSAMYFCASSEETGYQPQHFGDGTRLSIL.

The genes are TRBV5-5 and TRBJ2-5; D is perhaps TRBD2 (6 bases). The V gene's germline CDR1 is SGHKS and CDR2 YYEKEE (reference sequence). There are 14 residues in the CDR3. Trimming removed 6 bases at V and 2 bases at J, with 14 bases between. CDR3 amino acids: CASTGGEQQETQYF. DNA of the CDR3: TGTGCCAGCACCGGGGGTGAACAGCAAGAGACCCAGTACTTC. Variable domain in full (rest from reference TRBV5-5 and TRBJ2-5): DAGVTQSPTHLIKTRGQQVTLRCSPISGHKSVSWYQQVLGQGPQFIFQYYEKEERGRGNFPDRFSARQFPNYSSELNVNALLLGDSALYLCASTGGEQQETQYFGPGTRLLVL.

The chain is built from TRBV27 and TRBJ2-1, with 10 bases matching TRBD2. The V segment lost 2 bases and the J segment 6 bases; nucleotides outside the gene matches: 7. This CDR3 contains 16 residues. From germline, CDR1 is MNHEY and CDR2 SMNVEV (reference sequence). CDR3 nucleotides: TGTGCCAGCAGTTTACTCGCTAGCGGGGGACTCAATGAGCAGTTCTTC. Translation gives CASSLLASGGLNEQFF.

The chain uses TRBV6-5 and TRBJ2-3, with D possibly TRBD2 on 5 matching bases. Germline V lookup: CDR1 MNHEY, CDR2 SVGAGI. The CDR3 length is 16 residues. With 2 bases removed from V and 0 bases from J, the gap between germline ends came to 12 bases. CDR3 sequence: CASSYESSGSTDTQYF. The CDR3 DNA sequence: TGTGCCAGCAGTTACGAGTCCAGCGGCAGCACAGATACGCAGTATTTT.

The chain links TRBV7-6 to TRBJ2-5; 15 positions agree with TRBD2. The ends lost 1 base at V and 5 bases at J; junction bases unmatched: 5. Germline-derived CDR1 and CDR2 are SGHVS and FNYEAQ. The CDR3 sequence is 17 residues long. As DNA, the CDR3 is TGTGCCAGCAGCTTAGGGAGGACTAGCGGGGGGGCGGAGACCCAGTACTTC. As protein: CASSLGRTSGGAETQYF.

The chain links TRBV27 to TRBJ2-5; D unresolved. CDR3 length: 14 amino acids. Trimming pared 5 bases from V and 1 base from J, leaving 11 bases between. CDR1 MNHEY and CDR2 SMNVEV come from the germline V gene (reference sequence). DNA for the CDR3: TGTGCCAGCAGTATCGCGTCGGGCCAAGAGACCCAGTACTTC. This translates into CASSIASGQETQYF.

The chain carries TRBV13 and TRBJ2-2; 15 nucleotides agree with TRBD2. After removal of 5 bases from V and 4 bases from J, the junction contained 8 bases not matched to a gene. The CDR3 runs 18 residues. Germline lookup yields CDR1 PRHDT and CDR2 FYEKMQ (reference sequence). CDR3 coding DNA: TGTGCCAGCAGCGACGGACTAGCGGGGGGGCCGGTCACCGGGGAGCTGTTTTTT. Protein sequence: CASSDGLAGGPVTGELFF.

This chain joins TRBV12-2 and TRBJ1-5. TRBV12-2 represents a pseudogene. The CDR3 covers 17 residues. CDR3 in DNA: TGTGCAAGTCGCCCTTGGAGACGGAGTATTTGCAATCAGCCCCAGCATTTT. It is translated as CASRPWRRSICNQPQHF.

This rearrangement joins TRBV27 to TRBJ1-3; the D gene is possibly TRBD1 (6 bases). Germline CDR1 reads MNHEY; CDR2 reads SMNVEV (reference sequence). V was clipped by 4 bases and J by 4 bases, with 11 bases between them. The CDR3 is 14 residues long. The CDR3 loop is CASSSSGTGNTIYF. CDR3 bases: TGTGCCAGCAGTTCCTCCGGGACAGGAAACACCATATATTTT.

Regarding this clone: The identical CDR3 is also encoded by other nucleotide sequences in the sample. The rearrangement links TRBV9 to TRBJ1-2; 9 positions agree with TRBD1. The germline V gene encodes CDR1 SGDLS and CDR2 YYNGEE. The CDR3 is 12 amino acids. V was clipped by 3 bases and J by 8 bases; unmatched bases: 2. The CDR3 coding sequence is TGTGCCAGCAGCGCACAGGGGGCCGGCTACACCTTC. Its translation: CASSAQGAGYTF.

The chain carries TRBV10-2 and TRBJ1-1; D is possibly TRBD1 (6 bases). In germline, CDR1 is WSHSY, CDR2 SAAADI. V lost 6 bases and J lost 2, with 10 bases in between. The CDR3 has 13 amino acids. The CDR3 reads CASSQGKNTEAFF. The CDR3 region has the DNA TGCGCCAGCAGCCAGGGGAAAAACACTGAAGCTTTCTTT.

This clone was recorded once. The chain couples TRBV10-2 to TRBJ2-1; D might be TRBD2 (5 bases). The germline gives CDR1 WSHSY, CDR2 SAAADI. V was cut by 7 bases and J by 4 bases, with 14 bases left in between. The CDR3 is 14 residues long. CDR3 in amino acids: CASKVVGAYNEQFF. The DNA of the CDR3 is TGCGCCAGCAAAGTGGTGGGAGCTTACAATGAGCAGTTCTTC.

The chain links TRBV11-3 to TRBJ2-3; 9 bases align to TRBD2. The germline gives CDR1 SGHNT, CDR2 YENEEA. This CDR3 spans 16 amino acids. Trimming removed 5 bases from V and 1 base from J; junction bases left unmatched: 7. CDR3 in amino acids: CASSPRSSGGTDTQYF. In nucleotides, the CDR3 is TGTGCCAGCAGCCCACGATCTAGCGGGGGCACAGATACGCAGTATTTT.

This clone appeared a single time. This sequence joins TRBV9 and TRBJ2-1; 12 bases line up with TRBD2. The CDR3 has 15 amino acids. V shed 4 bases, J shed 5 bases, and the junction held 4 bases outside the gene matches. The germline V gene encodes CDR1 SGDLS and CDR2 YYNGEE. CDR3 bases: TGTGCCAGCAGCTTTCGGACTAGCGGGAACAATGAGCAGTTCTTC. Amino acids: CASSFRTSGNNEQFF.

The V call is TRBV13, the J call TRBJ1-3; D not resolved. This CDR3 is built from 15 residues. Germline assignment: CDR1 PRHDT and CDR2 FYEKMQ (reference sequence). The V gene lost 3 bases and the J gene lost 1 base, with 10 bases spanning the gap. The CDR3 here is CASSLGRYSGNTIYF. The CDR3 DNA follows: TGTGCCAGCAGCTTGGGGAGGTATTCTGGAAACACCATATATTTT.

V is TRBV7-2 and J is TRBJ2-2, with D possibly TRBD1 on 6 matching bases. V was shortened by 2 bases and J by 3 bases, with 10 bases between the two germline ends. Germline values: CDR1 SGHTA, CDR2 FQGNSA. This CDR3 spans 15 amino acids. This CDR3 is CASSLPQGYTGELFF. The DNA for the CDR3 is TGTGCCAGCAGCTTACCACAGGGTTACACCGGGGAGCTGTTTTTT.

Only one count was recorded for this clone. This chain joins TRBV28 and TRBJ2-7, with TRBD2 identical over 7 bases. Germline CDR1 MDHEN, CDR2 SYDVKM. Trimming took 5 bases from V and 7 from J; bases not matched to a gene: 2. This CDR3 spans 11 amino acids. The CDR3 loop is CASSRGGEQYV. In DNA form, the CDR3 reads TGTGCCAGCAGTAGGGGAGGGGAGCAGTACGTC.

This chain's CDR3 is CASSLLPNNEQFF. For the CDR3, the DNA is TGTGCCAGCAGCTTACTACCGAACAATGAGCAGTTCTTC. The chain uses TRBV7-9 and TRBJ2-1; D is uncertain. The CDR3 consists of 13 residues. Trimming removed 2 bases from V and 5 bases from J, with 7 bases in between. CDR1 is SEHNR and CDR2 is FQNEAQ in the germline V gene (reference sequence).

The chain couples TRBV10-2 to TRBJ1-5; D gene ambiguous. The CDR3 spans 16 residues. CDR1 WSHSY and CDR2 SAAADI come from the germline V gene. Trimming took off 0 bases at V and 4 bases at J, with 13 bases between the two ends. CDR3 DNA: TGCGCCAGCAGTGAGTCGAATCGGAGAGGGAATCAGCCCCAGCATTTT. Residues: CASSESNRRGNQPQHF.

The rearrangement links TRBV19 to TRBJ1-2; TRBD1 matches at 7 bases. V was clipped by 7 bases and J by 5 bases; unmatched bases: 13. CDR1 is LNHDA and CDR2 is SQIVND in the germline V gene (reference sequence). This CDR3 region has 15 residues. As DNA, the CDR3 is TGTGCCAGTACCCTACTGGGGCAGGGGGTATATGGCTACACCTTC. Amino acids: CASTLLGQGVYGYTF. Combining the CDR3 with reference TRBV19 and TRBJ1-2 gives the whole variable domain DGGITQSPKYLFRKEGQNVTLSCEQNLNHDAMYWYRQDPGQGLRLIYYSQIVNDFQKGDIAEGYSVSREKKESFPLTVTSAQKNPTAFYLCASTLLGQGVYGYTFGSGTRLTVV.

The chain links TRBV9 to TRBJ1-2, with 7 positions matching TRBD1. The germline gives CDR1 SGDLS, CDR2 YYNGEE. This CDR3 spans 13 amino acids. Trimming cost V 3 bases and J 6 bases; bases outside gene matches: 5. CDR3: CASSATGVHGYTF. In nucleotides, the CDR3 is TGTGCCAGCAGCGCAACAGGGGTACATGGCTACACCTTC.

CDR3 in amino acids: CASSIAQRGSNEQFF. As DNA, the CDR3 is TGTGCCAGTAGTATCGCCCAGCGGGGGTCCAATGAGCAGTTCTTC. V usage is TRBV19 and J usage is TRBJ2-1, with 8 nucleotides matching TRBD2. The CDR3 is made up of 15 amino acids. Germline CDR1 is LNHDA and CDR2 is SQIVND (reference sequence). V trimming: 3 bases; J trimming: 6 bases; junction bases outside the gene matches: 7.

This chain uses TRBV5-5 with TRBJ2-1; D not certain. The CDR3 runs 12 residues. Per the germline V gene, CDR1 is SGHKS and CDR2 is YYEKEE (reference sequence). The V gene lost 0 bases and the J gene lost 6 bases, with 4 bases spanning the gap. The CDR3 DNA sequence: TGTGCCAGCAGCTTGGCCAGCAATGAGCAGTTCTTC. It is translated as CASSLASNEQFF. Supplemented by reference TRBV5-5 and TRBJ2-1, the full variable domain reads DAGVTQSPTHLIKTRGQQVTLRCSPISGHKSVSWYQQVLGQGPQFIFQYYEKEERGRGNFPDRFSARQFPNYSSELNVNALLLGDSALYLCASSLASNEQFFGPGTRLTVL.

The chain links TRBV7-9 to TRBJ2-5; TRBD1 aligns across 10 bases. Germline V lookup: CDR1 SEHNR, CDR2 FQNEAQ (reference sequence). The CDR3 has 15 amino acids. The J segment lost 2 bases and the V segment lost 6 bases, leaving 6 bases of the junction unmatched. For the CDR3, the DNA is TGTGCCAGCAGTAATCTGGGACAGGGGCAAGAGACCCAGTACTTC. It yields the protein CASSNLGQGQETQYF.

The chain is built from TRBV5-1 and TRBJ2-1; 16 bases agree with TRBD2. Germline values: CDR1 SGHRS, CDR2 YFSETQ. This CDR3 has 18 amino acids. The junction had 8 bases not matched to a gene; V was cut back by 6 bases and J by 2 bases. The chain's CDR3 is CASTPGGLAGGPYNEQFF. CDR3 nucleotides: TGCGCCAGCACCCCCGGGGGACTAGCGGGAGGGCCCTACAATGAGCAGTTCTTC.

The chain couples TRBV2 to TRBJ2-7; D gene ambiguous. This CDR3 has 13 amino acids. V was shortened by 5 bases and J by 6 bases, with 14 bases between the two germline ends. Germline V CDR1 and CDR2: SNHLY, FYNNEI. The CDR3 DNA follows: TGTGCCAGCAGTTACCCCTCTGGGCGCGAGCAGTACTTC. This gives the protein CASSYPSGREQYF.

The CDR3: CASSSDSGTEYYEQYV. The DNA of the CDR3 is TGTGCCAGCAGCTCAGACTCCGGGACAGAGTACTACGAGCAGTACGTC. The chain is built from TRBV5-5 and TRBJ2-7, with 7 bases that match TRBD1. Germline CDR1 SGHKS, CDR2 YYEKEE (reference sequence). Unmatched junction bases numbered 12, after V lost 3 bases and J lost 3 bases. The CDR3 length is 16 residues.